This passage covers 19 T cell receptor beta chains from one sample sequenced in a study of shared clonotypes between healthy human individuals. TCRdb's table, derived via immunoSEQ multiplex PCR, lists solely in-frame clones and lacks some. The repertoire includes hundreds of thousands of clones, 95% to 98% of them detected once, and around 0.3% sits in the top ten. The naive CD8 subset, CD45RO-negative cells positively selected for CCR7, excluded terminally differentiated effector memory CD45RA+ cells. Sample: naive CD8+ T cells sorted from blood. All receptors derive from a man in his thirties or forties in good health.

This chain connects TRBV7-2 to TRBJ2-7, with TRBD2 identical over 7 bases. Trimming at V came to 4 bases and at J to 6 bases, leaving 12 bases not matched to a gene. The CDR3 contains 15 residues. Germline V gene sequence: CDR1 SGHTA, CDR2 FQGNSA. The CDR3 bases are TGTGCCAGCAGCTCCGGACTAGACTTCTTAGGCGAGCAGTACTTC. This codes for CASSSGLDFLGEQYF.

The chain joins TRBV6-5 to TRBJ2-6; no clear D. The CDR3 has 14 amino acids. Trimming left V 11 bases short and J 4 bases short, with 15 bases between. Germline V gene lookup returns CDR1 MNHEY and CDR2 SVGAGI. This CDR3 is CAVGAGPGANVLTF. DNA for the CDR3: TGTGCCGTCGGAGCCGGCCCCGGGGCCAACGTCCTGACTTTC.

The chain links TRBV7-9 to TRBJ2-3; 9 bases match TRBD2. Germline V gene data show CDR1 as SEHNR and CDR2 as FQNEAQ (reference sequence). V shed 4 bases and J 5 bases; nucleotides not matched to a gene: 10. The CDR3 runs 16 residues. The CDR3 protein is CASSSGAGGPKDTQYF. For the CDR3, the DNA is TGTGCCAGCAGCTCAGGAGCGGGAGGACCGAAAGATACGCAGTATTTT.

The chain uses TRBV28 and TRBJ2-5; no firm D call. Per the germline V gene, CDR1 is MDHEN and CDR2 is SYDVKM. The CDR3 runs to 10 residues. V lost 8 bases and J 2 bases, leaving 3 bases between the germline ends. The CDR3 coding sequence is TGTGCCAGCGGACAAGAGACCCAGTACTTC. It is translated as CASGQETQYF.

The rearrangement uses TRBV7-9 and TRBJ2-1, with 7 bases that match TRBD2. The CDR3 consists of 15 residues. Looked up from germline, CDR1 is SEHNR and CDR2 is FQNEAQ (reference sequence). With V trimmed by 3 bases and J by 4 bases, 6 bases remained unmatched. The CDR3 loop reads CASSFPGGSYNEQFF. For the CDR3, the DNA is TGTGCCAGCAGCTTTCCGGGAGGTTCTTACAATGAGCAGTTCTTC. Full variable domain (missing parts from reference TRBV7-9 and TRBJ2-1): DTGVSQNPRHKITKRGQNVTFRCDPISEHNRLYWYRQTLGQGPEFLTYFQNEAQLEKSRLLSDRFSAERPKGSFSTLEIQRTEQGDSAMYLCASSFPGGSYNEQFFGPGTRLTVL.

The chain recombines TRBV29-1 with TRBJ2-1, with 7 bases matching TRBD2. The CDR3 spans 18 residues. Trimming at V came to 6 bases and at J to 3 bases, leaving 20 bases not matched to a gene. Germline CDR1 is SQVTM and CDR2 is ANQGSEA. The CDR3 protein is CSVLVGERGSERYNEQFF. As DNA, the CDR3 is TGCAGCGTGCTCGTCGGGGAGCGGGGATCCGAACGCTACAATGAGCAGTTCTTC.

V usage is TRBV7-9 and J usage is TRBJ2-7; TRBD2 matches at 10 bases. CDR1 and CDR2 from the germline V gene are SEHNR and FQNEAQ (reference sequence). CDR3 length: 15 amino acids. Unmatched junction bases numbered 4, after V lost 3 bases and J lost 2 bases. The CDR3: CASSFLLAGAYEQYF. Here the CDR3 DNA reads TGTGCCAGCAGCTTCTTGCTAGCGGGGGCCTACGAGCAGTACTTC.

This chain uses TRBV9 with TRBJ2-1; D unresolved. Between the trimmed V and J ends, which lost 0 bases and 0 bases, there was a span of 10 bases. The CDR3 runs to 16 residues. CDR1 SGDLS and CDR2 YYNGEE come from the germline V gene. CDR3 residues: CASSVDRLSSYNEQFF. The CDR3 DNA is TGTGCCAGCAGCGTAGATCGACTGAGCTCCTACAATGAGCAGTTCTTC.

The CDR3 protein is CSVEYSGQAKETQYF. The CDR3 DNA reads as TGCAGCGTTGAATATTCTGGACAGGCAAAAGAGACCCAGTACTTC. This sequence joins TRBV29-1 and TRBJ2-5; 7 nucleotides line up with TRBD1. Germline trimming cut 2 bases from V and 3 bases from J; bases unmatched to any gene: 9. Germline V lookup: CDR1 SQVTM, CDR2 ANQGSEA. CDR3 length: 15 amino acids.

This clone was seen a single time. This chain uses TRBV2 with TRBJ2-7; possible D gene TRBD2, 5 bases. The V and J ends lost 3 bases and 3 bases respectively, with 18 bases between them. CDR3 size: 16 residues. Germline V CDR1 and CDR2: SNHLY, FYNNEI. The CDR3 coding sequence is TGTGCCAGCAGTGACCCTCGGACTTTTGGGGACTACGAGCAGTACTTC. Translated, it gives CASSDPRTFGDYEQYF.

About this clone itself: At the DNA level, this CDR3 is encoded by other sequences in the same sample as well. V usage is TRBV27 and J usage is TRBJ2-7; 12 bases line up with TRBD2. V trimming: 6 bases; J trimming: 5 bases; junction bases outside the gene matches: 5. Germline values: CDR1 MNHEY, CDR2 SMNVEV (reference sequence). This CDR3 has 14 amino acids. This CDR3 reads CASRLAGGPHEQYF. The CDR3 bases are TGTGCCAGCAGGCTAGCGGGAGGGCCCCACGAGCAGTACTTC.

The chain recombines TRBV23-1 with TRBJ2-1, with a possible D match to TRBD1 (6 bases). TRBV23-1 is given ORF status, its function remaining uncertain. CDR3 size: 14 residues. Trimming left V 6 bases short and J 8 bases short, with 17 bases between. The chain's CDR3 is CASRHTGSDDEQFF. The CDR3 nucleotides read TGCGCCAGCAGACATACAGGGTCGGACGATGAGCAGTTCTTC.

CDR3 region: CASSIGGLTRSYNEQFF. CDR3 sequence (DNA): TGTGCCAGTAGTATAGGGGGGCTAACTCGCTCCTACAATGAGCAGTTCTTC. This chain links TRBV19 with TRBJ2-1, with TRBD1 as a possible D gene (6 bases). The CDR3 totals 17 residues. Per germline, CDR1 LNHDA and CDR2 SQIVND (reference sequence). Trimming shortened V by 1 base and J by 0 bases, and 13 bases separated the two germline ends.

The chain has TRBV25-1 and TRBJ2-6; no definite D call. The V gene's germline CDR1 is MGHDK and CDR2 SYGVNS. The CDR3 contains 15 residues. The germline V and J ends were trimmed by 4 bases and 1 base, with 8 bases remaining between them. CDR3 bases: TGTGCCAGCAGTGCGGACGGGTCTGGGGCCAACGTCCTGACTTTC. Translating it yields CASSADGSGANVLTF. Complete variable domain (other parts from reference TRBV25-1 and TRBJ2-6): EADIYQTPRYLVIGTGKKITLECSQTMGHDKMYWYQQDPGMELHLIHYSYGVNSTEKGDLSSESTVSRIRTEHFPLTLESARPSHTSQYLCASSADGSGANVLTFGAGSRLTVL.

The rearrangement joins TRBV28 to TRBJ2-1; D remains unclear. Looked up from germline, CDR1 is MDHEN and CDR2 is SYDVKM. V was pared by 5 bases and J by 6 bases, with 8 bases between. CDR3 length: 12 residues. For the CDR3, the DNA is TGTGCCAGCAGTCGACGGGCCAATGAGCAGTTCTTC. Its translation is CASSRRANEQFF.

The CDR3, as DNA: TGCGCCAGCAGTCTGGTTCTAGCGGGAGGGACAGATACGCAGTATTTT. It codes for CASSLVLAGGTDTQYF. The rearrangement uses TRBV5-1 and TRBJ2-3; 12 bases map to TRBD2. The CDR3 has 16 residues. J was trimmed by 3 bases and V by 5 bases; bases with no gene match: 7. The germline V gene encodes CDR1 SGHRS and CDR2 YFSETQ.

The chain uses TRBV7-8 and TRBJ2-7; 15 bases align to TRBD2. From germline, CDR1 is SGHVS and CDR2 FQNEAQ. The V gene end was trimmed by 2 bases and the J gene end by 2 bases; junction bases not matched to a gene: 10. The CDR3 has 19 residues. CDR3 nucleotides: TGTGCCAGCAGCTTACCTTCCGGGACTAGCGGGAGGTTCCCCTACGAGCAGTACTTC. Translating it yields CASSLPSGTSGRFPYEQYF.

V usage is TRBV13 and J usage is TRBJ2-1; D perhaps matches TRBD2 (6 bases). The CDR3 runs to 15 residues. Between the trimmed V and J ends, which lost 5 bases and 4 bases, there was a span of 15 bases. Germline values: CDR1 PRHDT, CDR2 FYEKMQ (reference sequence). DNA for the CDR3: TGTGCCAGCAGCCAAGCGGTAGGAGGGTACAATGAGCAGTTCTTC. As protein: CASSQAVGGYNEQFF.

The J gene is TRBJ1-2, the V gene TRBV30; D remains ambiguous. Germline V gives CDR1 GTSNPN, CDR2 SVGIG (reference sequence). The V gene lost 3 bases and the J gene lost 0 bases, with 8 bases spanning the gap. This CDR3 is 13 amino acids long. This chain's CDR3 is CAWSGPPNYGYTF. The CDR3, as DNA: TGTGCCTGGAGCGGGCCACCTAACTATGGCTACACCTTC.